The 29 T cell receptor beta chains reported below all come from one sample, sequenced in a study of OX40 agonist ivuxolimab in advanced cancers. Assay: immunoSEQ multiplex PCR; the TCRdb copy retains only in-frame clones and omits some. The sample lists fewer than 55,000 clones, more than 70% occurring once. The input for sequencing was CD4+ or CD8+ T cells sorted from blood, taken in a trial of the OX40 agonist ivuxolimab. The receptors here all came from an adult with an advanced solid tumor such as melanoma, head and neck, liver or kidney cancer.

V usage is TRBV4-1 and J usage is TRBJ2-2; D unclear. Germline CDR1 MGHRA, CDR2 YSYEKL. V dropped 0 bases and J dropped 1 base, with 6 bases sitting between them. CDR3 length equals 15 residues. In nucleotides, the CDR3 is TGCGCCAGCAGCCAAGAACAGTGGAACACCGGGGAGCTGTTTTTT. It specifies CASSQEQWNTGELFF.

This clone was recorded many times. The chain combines TRBV13 with TRBJ2-7, with D perhaps matching TRBD2 (5 bases). Trimming shortened V by 2 bases and J by 0 bases, and 8 bases separated the two germline ends. Germline V lookup: CDR1 PRHDT, CDR2 FYEKMQ (reference sequence). The CDR3 sequence is 14 residues long. In DNA, the CDR3 is TGTGCCAGCAGCTTAAGTGGGAGCTCCTACGAGCAGTACTTC. This sequence encodes CASSLSGSSYEQYF.

V gene TRBV5-1 combines with J gene TRBJ2-5; tentatively, D is TRBD1 (6 bases). CDR3 length: 14 residues. Germline values: CDR1 SGHRS, CDR2 YFSETQ. Trimming stripped 6 bases from V and 4 bases from J, with 16 bases between. CDR3 sequence reads: CASNAGELGETQYF. CDR3 DNA sequence: TGCGCCAGCAACGCAGGGGAGCTGGGAGAGACCCAGTACTTC.

The gene calls are TRBV7-9 and TRBJ2-7; weak D call: TRBD1 (5 bases). V gave up 4 bases and J gave up 7 bases, with 14 bases separating them. The CDR3 spans 13 residues. The germline CDR1 and CDR2 sequences are SEHNR and FQNEAQ (reference sequence). CDR3 sequence reads: CASSSLDRREQYF. CDR3 DNA: TGTGCCAGCAGCTCCCTCGACAGACGGGAGCAGTACTTC.

J is TRBJ1-4 and V is TRBV5-1, with 9 bases aligning to TRBD1. Germline values: CDR1 SGHRS, CDR2 YFSETQ. With 4 bases clipped from V and 5 bases from J, the junction kept 6 bases outside the gene matches. The CDR3 is 15 amino acids. The CDR3 sequence: CASSASGTGNEKLFF. In nucleotides, the CDR3 is TGCGCCAGCAGCGCCTCCGGGACAGGGAATGAAAAACTGTTTTTT.

The V and J genes are TRBV30 and TRBJ1-1; possibly TRBD1 for D (5 bases). Looked up from germline, CDR1 is GTSNPN and CDR2 is SVGIG (reference sequence). The CDR3 has 14 residues. The V end lost 3 bases, the J end lost 10 bases, and 21 bases lay between the germline ends. The CDR3 bases are TGTGCCTGGAGCCCCCGGGGCGGAAGGTGGGTAGCTTTCTTT. Translation gives CAWSPRGGRWVAFF.

This clone showed up just once. The chain carries TRBV19 and TRBJ2-2, with no clear D. The germline gives CDR1 LNHDA, CDR2 SQIVND (reference sequence). The CDR3 consists of 13 residues. Trimming stripped 5 bases from V and 5 bases from J, with 9 bases between. The CDR3 nucleotides read TGTGCCAGTAGTTCGTCGCAGACCGGGGAGCTGTTTTTT. Amino acids: CASSSSQTGELFF.

The chain combines TRBV18 with TRBJ1-6, with TRBD1 identical over 10 bases. The CDR3 length is 15 residues. CDR1 is KGHSH, CDR2 LQKENI, per germline. V trimming: 4 bases; J trimming: 9 bases; junction bases outside the gene matches: 6. This CDR3 is CASSRGQGTGSPLHF. The CDR3 bases are TGTGCCAGCTCACGGGGACAGGGGACGGGTTCACCCCTCCACTTT.

This clone has only one observation. J is TRBJ2-3 and V is TRBV5-1, with D hard to call. Germline CDR1 SGHRS, CDR2 YFSETQ. This CDR3 is 14 amino acids long. Trimming shortened V by 4 bases and J by 1 base, and 10 bases separated the two germline ends. The CDR3 spells CASSAFPGTDTQYF. Here the CDR3 DNA reads TGCGCCAGCAGCGCATTTCCCGGCACAGATACGCAGTATTTT. Variable domain in full (rest from reference TRBV5-1 and TRBJ2-3): KAGVTQTPRYLIKTRGQQVTLSCSPISGHRSVSWYQQTPGQGLQFLFEYFSETQRNKGNFPGRFSGRQFSNSRSEMNVSTLELGDSALYLCASSAFPGTDTQYFGPGTRLTVL.

The genes are TRBV5-5 and TRBJ1-2; D possibly corresponds to TRBD1 (5 bases). The V and J ends lost 4 bases and 6 bases respectively, with 22 bases between them. Looked up from germline, CDR1 is SGHKS and CDR2 is YYEKEE (reference sequence). The CDR3 contains 16 residues. The CDR3 here is CASSPRSGDFGDGYTF. The CDR3 bases are TGTGCCAGCAGCCCAAGGTCTGGGGACTTTGGTGATGGCTACACCTTC.

This clone was detected only once. The chain uses TRBV9 and TRBJ2-4, with 8 positions matching TRBD2. Germline CDR1 SGDLS, CDR2 YYNGEE. V lost 3 bases to trimming and J lost 4 bases; unmatched junction nucleotides: 9. CDR3 length: 16 amino acids. CDR3 in amino acids: CASSEGIAGWKNIQYF. The CDR3 nucleotides read TGTGCCAGCAGCGAAGGAATAGCGGGATGGAAAAACATTCAGTACTTC.

The rearrangement uses TRBV18 and TRBJ2-7, with 12 bases fitting TRBD2. Trimming at V came to 4 bases and at J to 5 bases, leaving 9 bases not matched to a gene. CDR3 length: 16 residues. Germline V gene lookup returns CDR1 KGHSH and CDR2 LQKENI. CDR3 region: CASSLSTSGGRNEQYF. CDR3 coding DNA: TGTGCCAGCTCACTCTCGACTAGCGGGGGTAGAAACGAGCAGTACTTC.

V and J are TRBV30 and TRBJ2-7; possible D gene TRBD2, 6 bases. Germline V CDR1 and CDR2: GTSNPN, SVGIG (reference sequence). Trimming left V 3 bases short and J 4 bases short, with 13 bases between. This CDR3 is built from 13 residues. This chain's CDR3 is CAWSGRGGYEQYF. CDR3 coding DNA: TGTGCCTGGAGCGGTCGGGGAGGTTACGAGCAGTACTTC.

V and J are TRBV6-6 and TRBJ2-5, with 8 nucleotides matching TRBD1. Germline V CDR1 and CDR2: MNHNY, SVGAGI (reference sequence). Trimming took 4 bases from V and 2 from J; bases not matched to a gene: 6. The CDR3 length is 15 residues. As DNA, the CDR3 is TGTGCCAGCAGTTCACCCACAGGGGGTCAAGAGACCCAGTACTTC. Encoded protein: CASSSPTGGQETQYF.

The genes are TRBV6-4 and TRBJ1-1; tentative D call: TRBD1 (6 bases). Between the trimmed V and J ends, which lost 6 bases and 7 bases, there was a span of 15 bases. The CDR3 covers 13 residues. CDR1 is MRHNA and CDR2 is SNTAGT in the germline V gene. The CDR3 nucleotides are TGTGCCAGCAGAAGGACAGATACGAATGAAGCTTTCTTT. Translated, it gives CASRRTDTNEAFF.

This chain connects TRBV9 to TRBJ2-3, with 7 positions matching TRBD1. The ends lost 0 bases at V and 0 bases at J; junction bases unmatched: 1. CDR3 length: 15 amino acids. CDR1 SGDLS and CDR2 YYNGEE come from the germline V gene. The CDR3 sequence is CASSVETGSTDTQYF. CDR3 in DNA: TGTGCCAGCAGCGTAGAGACAGGGAGCACAGATACGCAGTATTTT.

The rearrangement links TRBV10-3 to TRBJ2-3; tentative D call: TRBD2 (5 bases). The CDR3 runs 14 residues. In germline, CDR1 is ENHRY, CDR2 SYGVKD. With 6 bases removed from V and 2 bases from J, the gap between germline ends came to 12 bases. The CDR3 sequence: CAISGSDSTDTQYF. The CDR3 DNA follows: TGTGCCATCAGCGGCTCGGACTCCACAGATACGCAGTATTTT.

In this sample, this clone turned up a few times. V is TRBV7-9 and J is TRBJ1-4; D is undetermined. Germline CDR1 and CDR2: SEHNR and FQNEAQ (reference sequence). CDR3 length equals 11 residues. Trimming removed 5 bases at V and 7 bases at J, with 5 bases between. The DNA of the CDR3 is TGTGCCAGCAGCCCCACTGAAAAACTGTTTTTT. It yields the protein CASSPTEKLFF.

The chain employs TRBV6-5 and TRBJ1-5; tentatively, D is TRBD1 (5 bases). This CDR3 has 14 amino acids. Germline V lookup: CDR1 MNHEY, CDR2 SVGAGI. V was clipped by 6 bases and J by 7 bases, with 16 bases between them. CDR3 sequence: CASSRGTDGQPQHF. CDR3 nucleotide sequence: TGTGCCAGCAGCCGCGGGACTGATGGGCAGCCCCAGCATTTT.

This chain uses TRBV7-6 with TRBJ2-7; TRBD1 might be the D (6 bases). The germline V and J ends were trimmed by 0 bases and 2 bases, with 11 bases remaining between them. CDR3 length: 15 residues. Germline V lookup: CDR1 SGHVS, CDR2 FNYEAQ. CDR3 nucleotide sequence: TGTGCCAGCAGCTTAGCGCAGGGGAGAACCTACGAGCAGTACTTC. Encoded protein: CASSLAQGRTYEQYF. Full variable domain (missing parts from reference TRBV7-6 and TRBJ2-7): GAGVSQSPRYKVTKRGQDVALRCDPISGHVSLYWYRQALGQGPEFLTYFNYEAQQDKSGLPNDRFSAERPEGSISTLTIQRTEQRDSAMYRCASSLAQGRTYEQYFGPGTRLTVT.

This chain connects TRBV7-8 to TRBJ2-7, with D perhaps TRBD1 or TRBD2 (5 bases each). CDR1 is SGHVS and CDR2 is FQNEAQ in the germline V gene. The V end lost 5 bases, the J end lost 0 bases, and 11 bases lay between the germline ends. The CDR3 length is 14 residues. The CDR3 DNA reads as TGTGCCAGCAGCAGACGGGACGGCTCCTACGAGCAGTACTTC. Encoded protein: CASSRRDGSYEQYF. Looking up the rest from reference TRBV7-8 and TRBJ2-7 gives the full variable domain: GAGVSQSPRYKVAKRGQDVALRCDPISGHVSLFWYQQALGQGPEFLTYFQNEAQLDKSGLPSDRFFAERPEGSVSTLKIQRTQQEDSAVYLCASSRRDGSYEQYFGPGTRLTVT.

The genes are TRBV25-1 and TRBJ1-5; no definite D call. The CDR3 is made up of 15 amino acids. Germline V lookup: CDR1 MGHDK, CDR2 SYGVNS. Trimming stripped 2 bases from V and 3 bases from J, with 11 bases between. The CDR3 sequence: CASSEGEGFNQPQHF. CDR3 coding DNA: TGTGCCAGCAGTGAAGGGGAAGGGTTCAATCAGCCCCAGCATTTT.

The chain couples TRBV7-6 to TRBJ1-2; D is perhaps TRBD1 (6 bases). The V end lost 3 bases, the J end lost 6 bases, and 14 bases lay between the germline ends. The CDR3 covers 14 residues. CDR1 is SGHVS and CDR2 is FNYEAQ in the germline V gene. For the CDR3, the DNA is TGTGCCAGCAGCTTGCCAGGGGAGGCTAATGGCTACACCTTC. Its protein product is CASSLPGEANGYTF.

V is TRBV7-2 and J is TRBJ2-2; D unclear. V was clipped by 4 bases and J by 0 bases, with 12 bases between them. The CDR3 is made up of 16 amino acids. Germline V lookup: CDR1 SGHTA, CDR2 FQGNSA. CDR3 amino acids: CASSSGPIANTGELFF. In DNA form, the CDR3 reads TGTGCCAGCAGCTCCGGGCCTATCGCGAACACCGGGGAGCTGTTTTTT.

This chain joins TRBV9 and TRBJ2-3; possible D gene TRBD2, 6 bases. The CDR3 spans 15 residues. The germline CDR1 and CDR2 sequences are SGDLS and YYNGEE. The V end was cut by 0 bases, the J end by 1 base, with 9 bases between. CDR3 in amino acids: CASSVAGGGTDTQYF. Here the CDR3 DNA reads TGTGCCAGCAGCGTAGCTGGCGGGGGCACAGATACGCAGTATTTT.

The chain employs TRBV27 and TRBJ2-3; D possibly corresponds to TRBD1 (5 bases). The CDR3 extends over 15 amino acids. Germline assignment: CDR1 MNHEY and CDR2 SMNVEV (reference sequence). V lost 0 bases, J lost 5 bases, and 12 bases lay in between. The CDR3 DNA reads as TGTGCCAGCAGTTTATCTTCAGGGTATAAAGATACGCAGTATTTT. Residues: CASSLSSGYKDTQYF.

This chain joins TRBV19 and TRBJ1-2; 7 nucleotides line up with TRBD1. CDR1 and CDR2 (germline): LNHDA, SQIVND (reference sequence). The CDR3 has 15 residues. Losses at the gene ends were 4 bases for V and 2 bases for J; bases not matched to a gene: 7. DNA of the CDR3: TGTGCCAGTAGTACCCTGGGACAGCGAAACTATGGCTACACCTTC. It is translated as CASSTLGQRNYGYTF.

The chain combines TRBV12-5 with TRBJ2-2; D ambiguous. V shed 5 bases and J shed 6 bases, with 7 bases lying between them. The germline V gene encodes CDR1 LGHNT and CDR2 FRNRAP. CDR3 length equals 12 residues. This chain's CDR3 is CASGPFPGELFF. The CDR3 nucleotides read TGTGCTAGTGGTCCCTTTCCCGGGGAGCTGTTTTTT.

The J gene is TRBJ2-3, the V gene TRBV29-1; the match to TRBD1 covers 7 bases. The CDR3 totals 14 residues. The J segment lost 1 base and the V segment lost 7 bases, leaving 8 bases of the junction unmatched. Germline CDR1 and CDR2: SQVTM and ANQGSEA. The CDR3 DNA is TGCAGCGCCGACAGGGATGTTGGCACAGATACGCAGTATTTT. Protein: CSADRDVGTDTQYF.